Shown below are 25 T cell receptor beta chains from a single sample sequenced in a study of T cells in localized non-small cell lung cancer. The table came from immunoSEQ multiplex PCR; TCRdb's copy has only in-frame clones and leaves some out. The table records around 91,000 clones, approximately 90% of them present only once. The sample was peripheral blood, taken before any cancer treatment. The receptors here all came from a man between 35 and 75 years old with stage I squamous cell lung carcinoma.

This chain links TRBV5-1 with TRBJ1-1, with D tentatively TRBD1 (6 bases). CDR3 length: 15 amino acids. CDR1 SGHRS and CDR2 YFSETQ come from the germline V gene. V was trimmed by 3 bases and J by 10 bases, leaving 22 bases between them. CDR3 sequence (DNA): TGCGCCAGCAGCTCCCCGTCCCAGGGGAGATCTGGAGCTTTCTTT. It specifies CASSSPSQGRSGAFF.

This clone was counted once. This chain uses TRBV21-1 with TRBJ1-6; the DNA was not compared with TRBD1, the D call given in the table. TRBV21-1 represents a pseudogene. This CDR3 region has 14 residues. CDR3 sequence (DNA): TGTGCCAGCACCGTACAGGGCCGAGGTTCACCCCTCCACTTT. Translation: CASTVQGRGSPLHF.

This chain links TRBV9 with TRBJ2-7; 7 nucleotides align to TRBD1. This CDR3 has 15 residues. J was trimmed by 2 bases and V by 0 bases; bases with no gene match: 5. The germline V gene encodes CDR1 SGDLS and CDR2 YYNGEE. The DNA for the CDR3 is TGTGCCAGCAGCGTAGAAGGGACAGCCCCCTACGAGCAGTACTTC. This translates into CASSVEGTAPYEQYF.

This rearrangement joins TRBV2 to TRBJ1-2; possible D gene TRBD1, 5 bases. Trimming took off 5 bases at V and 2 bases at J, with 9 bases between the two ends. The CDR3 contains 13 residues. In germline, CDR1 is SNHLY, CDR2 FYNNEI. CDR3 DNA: TGTGCCAGCAGTCTGGGACGGAACTATGGCTACACCTTC. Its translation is CASSLGRNYGYTF.

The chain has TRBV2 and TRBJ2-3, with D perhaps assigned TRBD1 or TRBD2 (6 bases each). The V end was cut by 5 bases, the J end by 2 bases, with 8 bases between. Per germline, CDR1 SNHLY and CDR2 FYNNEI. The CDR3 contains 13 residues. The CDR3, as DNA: TGTGCCAGCAGTAGGGGGGACACAGATACGCAGTATTTT. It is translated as CASSRGDTDTQYF.

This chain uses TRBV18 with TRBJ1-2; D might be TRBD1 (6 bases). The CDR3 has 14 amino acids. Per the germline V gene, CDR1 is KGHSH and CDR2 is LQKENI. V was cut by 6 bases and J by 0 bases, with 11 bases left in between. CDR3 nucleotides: TGTGCCAGCTCTGTCGAGGGGGCTAACTATGGCTACACCTTC. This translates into CASSVEGANYGYTF.

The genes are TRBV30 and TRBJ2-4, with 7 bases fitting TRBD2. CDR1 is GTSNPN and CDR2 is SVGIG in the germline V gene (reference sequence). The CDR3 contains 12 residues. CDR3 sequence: CAWGGDGNIQYF. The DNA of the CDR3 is TGTGCTTGGGGGGGAGATGGAAACATTCAGTACTTC.

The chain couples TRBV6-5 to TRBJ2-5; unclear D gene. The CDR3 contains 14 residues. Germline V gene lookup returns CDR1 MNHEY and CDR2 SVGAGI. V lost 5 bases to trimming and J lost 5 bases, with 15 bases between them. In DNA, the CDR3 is TGTGCCAGCAGTAGGAGTGGCCCTGTTGAGACCCAGTACTTC. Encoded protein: CASSRSGPVETQYF.

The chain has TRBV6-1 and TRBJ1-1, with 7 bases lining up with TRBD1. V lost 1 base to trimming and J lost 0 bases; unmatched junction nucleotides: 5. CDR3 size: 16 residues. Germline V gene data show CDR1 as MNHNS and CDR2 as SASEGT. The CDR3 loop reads CASSEGPTGMNTEAFF. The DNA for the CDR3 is TGTGCCAGCAGTGAAGGACCGACAGGGATGAACACTGAAGCTTTCTTT.

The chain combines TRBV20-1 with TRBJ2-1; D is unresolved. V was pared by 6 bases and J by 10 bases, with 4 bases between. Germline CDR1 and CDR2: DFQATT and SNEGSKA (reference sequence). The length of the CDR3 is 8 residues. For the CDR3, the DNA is TGCAGTGCACAAGAGCAGTTCTTC. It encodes CSAQEQFF.

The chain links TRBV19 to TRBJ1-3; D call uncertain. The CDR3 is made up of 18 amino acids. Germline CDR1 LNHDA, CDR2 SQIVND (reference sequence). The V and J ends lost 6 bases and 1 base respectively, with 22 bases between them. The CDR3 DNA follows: TGTGCCAGTAGCCCTGGTTGGGCCAAACAGATGTCTGGAAACACCATATATTTT. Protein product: CASSPGWAKQMSGNTIYF.

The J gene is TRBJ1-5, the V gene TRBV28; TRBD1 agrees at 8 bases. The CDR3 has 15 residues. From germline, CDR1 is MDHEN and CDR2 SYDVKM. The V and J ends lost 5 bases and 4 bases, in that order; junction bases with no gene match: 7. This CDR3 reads CASSGGQGGNQPQHF. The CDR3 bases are TGTGCCAGCAGTGGAGGACAGGGAGGAAATCAGCCCCAGCATTTT.

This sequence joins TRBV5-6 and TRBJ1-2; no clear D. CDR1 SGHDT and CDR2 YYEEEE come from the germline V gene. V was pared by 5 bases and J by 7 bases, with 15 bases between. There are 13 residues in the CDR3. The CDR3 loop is CASRLAQSSGYTF. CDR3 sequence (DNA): TGTGCCAGCAGACTGGCCCAGAGTTCTGGCTACACCTTC.

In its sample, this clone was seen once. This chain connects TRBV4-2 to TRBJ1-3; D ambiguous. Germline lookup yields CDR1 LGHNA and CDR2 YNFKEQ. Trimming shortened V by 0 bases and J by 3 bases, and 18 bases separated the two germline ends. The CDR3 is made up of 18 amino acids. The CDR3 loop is CASSQDRYYRSYGNTIYF. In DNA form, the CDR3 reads TGTGCCAGCAGCCAAGATCGTTACTATCGGAGTTATGGAAACACCATATATTTT.

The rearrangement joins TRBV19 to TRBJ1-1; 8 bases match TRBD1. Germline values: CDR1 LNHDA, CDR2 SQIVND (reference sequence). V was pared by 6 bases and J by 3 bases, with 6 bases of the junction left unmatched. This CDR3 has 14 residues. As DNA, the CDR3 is TGTGCCAGTAGACCAGACAGGGGACACACTGAAGCTTTCTTT. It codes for CASRPDRGHTEAFF.

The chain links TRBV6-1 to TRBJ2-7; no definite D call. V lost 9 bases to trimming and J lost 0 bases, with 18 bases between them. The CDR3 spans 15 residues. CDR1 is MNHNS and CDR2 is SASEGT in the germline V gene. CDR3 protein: CASLPPDGYSYEQYF. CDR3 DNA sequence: TGTGCCAGTCTCCCGCCAGACGGGTACTCCTACGAGCAGTACTTC.

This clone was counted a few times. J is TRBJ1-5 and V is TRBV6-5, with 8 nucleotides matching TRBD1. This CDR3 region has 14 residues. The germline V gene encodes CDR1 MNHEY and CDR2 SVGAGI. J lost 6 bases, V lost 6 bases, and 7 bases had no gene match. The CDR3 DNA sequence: TGTGCCAGCAGACTTACAGGGGGAGGTCAGCCCCAGCATTTT. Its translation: CASRLTGGGQPQHF.

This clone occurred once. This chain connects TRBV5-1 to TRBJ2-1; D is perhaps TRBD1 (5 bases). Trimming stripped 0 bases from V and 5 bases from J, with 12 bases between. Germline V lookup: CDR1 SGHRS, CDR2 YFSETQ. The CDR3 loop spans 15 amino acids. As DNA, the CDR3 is TGCGCCAGCAGCTTGGAACACAGGACGAACAATGAGCAGTTCTTC. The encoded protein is CASSLEHRTNNEQFF.

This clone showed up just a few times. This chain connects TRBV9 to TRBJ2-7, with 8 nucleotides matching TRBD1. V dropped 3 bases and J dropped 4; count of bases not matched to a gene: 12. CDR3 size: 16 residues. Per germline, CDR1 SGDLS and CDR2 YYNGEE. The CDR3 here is CASSEGAPGQGYEQYF. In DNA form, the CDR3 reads TGTGCCAGCAGCGAGGGGGCTCCCGGACAGGGATACGAGCAGTACTTC.

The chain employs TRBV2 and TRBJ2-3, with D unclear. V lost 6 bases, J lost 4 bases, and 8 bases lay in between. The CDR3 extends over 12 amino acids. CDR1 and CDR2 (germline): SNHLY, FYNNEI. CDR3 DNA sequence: TGTGCCAGCAGCGTGACCCCAGATACGCAGTATTTT. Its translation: CASSVTPDTQYF.

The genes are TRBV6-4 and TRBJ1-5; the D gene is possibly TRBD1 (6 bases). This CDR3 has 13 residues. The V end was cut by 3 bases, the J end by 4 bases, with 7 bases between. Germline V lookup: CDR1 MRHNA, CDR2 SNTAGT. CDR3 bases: TGTGCCAGCAGTGAGGGGGCTAATCAGCCCCAGCATTTT. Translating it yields CASSEGANQPQHF.

CDR3: CSGRTSGFLETQYF. In nucleotides, the CDR3 is TGCAGCGGACGGACTAGCGGGTTCTTAGAGACCCAGTACTTC. The genes are TRBV29-1 and TRBJ2-5; TRBD2 aligns across 11 bases. Per the germline V gene, CDR1 is SQVTM and CDR2 is ANQGSEA. The CDR3 has 14 amino acids. J was trimmed by 4 bases and V by 7 bases; bases with no gene match: 8.

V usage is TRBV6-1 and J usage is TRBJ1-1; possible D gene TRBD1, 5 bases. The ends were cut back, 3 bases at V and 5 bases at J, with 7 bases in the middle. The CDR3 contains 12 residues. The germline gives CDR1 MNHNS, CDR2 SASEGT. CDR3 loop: CASSDRVTEAFF. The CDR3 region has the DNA TGTGCCAGCAGTGACAGGGTGACTGAAGCTTTCTTT.

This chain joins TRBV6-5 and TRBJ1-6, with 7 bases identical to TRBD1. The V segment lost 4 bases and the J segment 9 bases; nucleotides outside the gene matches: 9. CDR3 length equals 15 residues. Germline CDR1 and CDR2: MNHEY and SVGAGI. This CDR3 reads CASSWKTGPTSPLHF. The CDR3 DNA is TGTGCCAGCAGTTGGAAGACAGGGCCTACTTCACCCCTCCACTTT.

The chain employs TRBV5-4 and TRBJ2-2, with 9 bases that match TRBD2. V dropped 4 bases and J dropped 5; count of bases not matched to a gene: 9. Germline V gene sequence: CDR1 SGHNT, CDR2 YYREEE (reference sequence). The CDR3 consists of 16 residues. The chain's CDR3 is CASSDPSGDVTGELFF. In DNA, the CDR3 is TGTGCCAGCAGCGATCCTAGCGGGGATGTAACCGGGGAGCTGTTTTTT.